The rows below give T cell receptor beta chains drawn from one sample of a study of cytomegalovirus exposure and HLA in healthy donors. Method: immunoSEQ multiplex PCR; TCRdb's copy keeps in-frame clones and lacks some. The table includes about 160,000 clones, over 65% detected once. Sample: PBMCs. Source of these receptors: a female donor in good health and CMV-seronegative. Each CDR3 is given with its conserved first and last residue.

v_gene	j_gene	CDR3aa
TRBV2	TRBJ2-7	CASLSLAGSYEQYF
TRBV18	TRBJ1-2	CASSPGGRGYTF
TRBV5-6	TRBJ2-6	CASSLVGGALGSGANVLTF
TRBV6-4	TRBJ1-2	CASTNPGTAFIRYGYTF
TRBV7-6	TRBJ2-3	CASSPQPGLAGAITDTQYF
TRBV7-2	TRBJ2-5	CASSLAPGLAGTQYF
TRBV5-4	TRBJ2-2	CASSFLTGELFF
TRBV6-4	TRBJ2-2	CASSLQGEVGELFF
TRBV6-5	TRBJ1-2	CASSPDSWDYGYTF
TRBV19	TRBJ1-1	CASSINMNTEAFF
TRBV30	TRBJ1-5	CAWSRTNNQPQHF
TRBV5-1	TRBJ2-1	CASSSQGDIVVWFF
TRBV7-6	TRBJ2-7	CASSLGQGAYEQYF
TRBV28	TRBJ2-7	CASSLNLQGEQYF
TRBV29-1	TRBJ2-3	CSVAGGLAGPNGGTDTQYF
TRBV19	TRBJ2-1	CASSPTSGGGSDEQFF
TRBV29-1	TRBJ2-1	CSVAPGYGNEQFF
TRBV6-9	TRBJ2-5	CASSRPSGRNSPQETQYF
TRBV6-6	TRBJ1-2	CASTQGNYGYTF
TRBV2	TRBJ1-6	CASRRAGDNSPLHF
TRBV5-8	TRBJ2-5	CASSTGTGVQETQYF
TRBV27	TRBJ1-1	CASNRQGLYTEAFF
TRBV27	TRBJ1-1	CASRKGQGAYAEAFF
TRBV7-9	TRBJ2-3	CASSSDRISDTQYF
TRBV6-6	TRBJ2-7	CASSSRAGVAEQYF
TRBV27	TRBJ2-3	CASSPLGSPAVGTQYF
TRBV30	TRBJ1-1	CAWSVRGGAFF
TRBV19	TRBJ1-5	CASSDRGHQPQHF
TRBV30	TRBJ2-3	CAWSVLNSFTDTQYF
TRBV4-1	TRBJ1-5	CASSPTPPTGDNQPQHF
TRBV19	TRBJ1-2	CASSTTGQAKLDGYTF
TRBV5-1	TRBJ1-1	CASSLWTAGNTEAFF
TRBV2	TRBJ2-3	CASRQGAGDTQYF
TRBV6-1	TRBJ2-7	CASILTGGSYEQYF
TRBV6-5	TRBJ2-1	CASNPGTSGIWGEFF
TRBV15	TRBJ1-5	CATSRDYSNQPQHF
TRBV11-2	TRBJ1-3	CASRALTDRSGNTIYF
TRBV28	TRBJ2-5	CASSLAGGQETQYF
TRBV5-1	TRBJ1-2	CASSLGQGATNYGYTF
TRBV19	TRBJ2-1	CASSIGQGQRRNNEQFF
TRBV19	TRBJ2-5	CASSIVAQETQYF
TRBV27	TRBJ1-5	CASSRTLNQPQHF
TRBV7-9	TRBJ2-7	CASSLGTGDEQYF
TRBV7-3	TRBJ2-5	CASSLIGGPQETQYF
TRBV5-4	TRBJ2-7	CASSSQQGGYEQYF
TRBV19	TRBJ2-7	CASSPTTQGGEQYF
TRBV5-1	TRBJ1-1	CASSFRDNTEAFF
TRBV6-1	TRBJ1-1	CASRGTGFEAFF
TRBV7-2	TRBJ2-7	CASSLVASSSEQYF
TRBV6-1	TRBJ2-3	CASSNVQGGTDTQYF
TRBV2	TRBJ2-2	CASCWEGLAGGLSGELFF
TRBV29-1	TRBJ2-6	CSVRGANVLTF
TRBV6-1	TRBJ1-1	CASSAVTEAFF
TRBV27	TRBJ2-7	CASSSPVAGGQDEQYF
TRBV9	TRBJ2-7	CASSTTGGSPEQYF
TRBV11-3	TRBJ2-7	CASSLGSGTGASYEQYF
TRBV28	TRBJ1-2	CASSFGGDGYTF
TRBV2	TRBJ2-4	CATNTEWMKNSQYF
TRBV9	TRBJ2-3	CASSVGRGSTDTQYF